This TCR beta chain came from a study of cytotoxic CD8 clonotypes in ibrutinib-treated CLL. Study at large: Of a cohort that held ten to twelve relapsed/refractory and over 14 treatment-naive patients, about 18 were IGHV unmutated. General observations from the study: Shared public clonotypes were rare, and on treatment they either got smaller or stayed the same.

This clone was picked up a small number of times. Its antigen is unknown. Repertoires were generated with immunoSEQ multiplex PCR, while TCRdb's copy carries only in-frame clones and drops some. The sample carries over 100,000 clones, about 50% recorded once. The CDR3 runs 13 residues. Germline V gene sequence: CDR1 LNHDA, CDR2 SQIVND (reference sequence). Deletions cut 3 bases from V and 1 base from J, with 4 bases between. The sample in question was PBMCs, obtained after 24 months of ibrutinib treatment. The chain has TRBV19 and TRBJ1-3; D remains unclear. The receptor comes from a human donor with chronic lymphocytic leukemia. The DNA of the CDR3 is TGTGCCAGTAGTATCGAGTCTGGAAACACCATATATTTT. It is translated as CASSIESGNTIYF.